Described below is a single TCR beta chain sequence and its context. The RNA input was roughly 0.45 to 1 ug, and it was reverse transcribed with random hexamers. The method of amplification for TCR beta CDR3 was immunoSEQ multiplex PCR, covering 54 Vbeta and 13 Jbeta. TCRdb reprocessed the immunoSEQ multiplex PCR reads via MiXCR and lists one record per CDR3 protein. The data hold about 210,000 distinct CDR3 sequences, with approximately 95% observed a single time. The length of the CDR3 is 19 residues. J was trimmed by 4 bases and V by 2 bases; bases with no gene match: 18. Germline V gene sequence: CDR1 LGHNA, CDR2 YNFKEQ. This entry is derived from a study of CD8 T cells in Susac syndrome.

This chain connects TRBV4-2 to TRBJ2-3, with 7 bases matching TRBD2. The sequenced sample was CD4+ T cells from PBMCs. This clonotype originated in a human donor with multiple sclerosis. Here the CDR3 DNA reads TGTGCCAGCAGCCAACGGATCCCCAGCGGAGCGGGACGATCAGATACGCAGTATTTT. Translating gives CASSQRIPSGAGRSDTQYF.